A selection of T cell receptor beta chains follows, all from one sample in a study of T cells after yellow fever vaccination. TCRdb ran MiXCR on the 5' RACE reads and lists one entry per CDR3 protein. The table lists a few hundred thousand distinct CDR3 sequences, approximately 3.9% of them singletons. Sequencing was performed on PBMCs, taken on the day of the yellow fever booster vaccination. The source is a man between 18 and 29 years old who received the YFV17D yellow fever vaccine. Each CDR3 is given with its conserved first and last residue. D genes are given only for firm matches. Clone size is not always given. Where it is, it says once, few, many or a class for expanded clones.

TRBV7-3	13	NA	many	TRBJ2-5	CASSAWAGETQYF	TGTGCCAGCAGCGCTTGGGCGGGGGAGACCCAGTACTTC
TRBV6-5	17	NA	many	TRBJ2-3	CASSYSSPGEGRGSQYF	TGTGCCAGCAGTTACTCGAGTCCAGGGGAGGGCCGCGGGTCGCAGTATTTT
TRBV7-2	14	NA	many	TRBJ2-1	CASSSPGLAYEQFF	TGTGCCAGCAGCTCTCCGGGACTGGCCTATGAGCAGTTCTTC
TRBV6-2/TRBV6-3	12	NA	few	TRBJ2-1	CASSHREGEQFF	TGTGCCAGCAGTCATAGGGAAGGTGAGCAGTTCTTC
TRBV5-5	17	NA	NA	TRBJ1-5	CASSLALGWASNQPQHF	TGTGCCAGCAGCTTGGCCCTAGGTTGGGCTAGCAATCAGCCCCAGCATTTT
TRBV20-1	14	NA	many	TRBJ2-1	CSSNVAGLPNEQFF	TGCAGTTCAAATGTGGCGGGCCTTCCCAATGAGCAGTTCTTC
TRBV18	16	NA	many	TRBJ1-1	CASSPRGYPTNTEAFF	TGTGCCAGCTCACCACGAGGGTACCCCACGAACACTGAAGCTTTCTTT
TRBV24-1	14	NA	many	TRBJ2-2	CATSDPYYTGELFF	TGTGCCACCAGTGACCCGTATTACACCGGGGAGCTGTTTTTT
TRBV4-3	14	NA	many	TRBJ1-6	CASSQGGGASTLHF	TGCGCCAGCAGCCAGGGAGGAGGCGCCAGCACCCTCCACTTT
TRBV28	15	TRBD2	many	TRBJ2-5	CASRHLRTSVETQYF	TGTGCCAGCAGACACCTACGGACTAGCGTAGAGACCCAGTACTTC
TRBV7-3	15	NA	many	TRBJ2-1	CASSLMAGGSNEQFF	TGTGCCAGCAGCTTAATGGCGGGTGGTAGCAATGAGCAGTTCTTC
TRBV19	16	TRBD2	NA	TRBJ2-5	CASSITTSGYQETQYF	TGTGCCAGTAGTATAACGACTAGCGGGTACCAAGAGACCCAGTACTTC
TRBV7-9	16	NA	few	TRBJ1-2	CASSLGGLRLNYGYTF	TGTGCCAGCAGCTTAGGTGGGCTTCGGCTTAACTATGGCTACACCTTC
TRBV6-1	11	NA	many	TRBJ1-2	CASSPGAGYTF	TGTGCCAGCAGTCCCGGGGCAGGCTACACCTTC
TRBV3-1	18	TRBD1	few	TRBJ2-2	CASSHDYRDRANTGELFF	TGTGCCAGCAGCCACGACTACCGGGACAGGGCGAACACCGGGGAGCTGTTTTTT
TRBV12-5	19	TRBD2	few	TRBJ2-1	CASGLVPHRLAGGQNEQFF	TGTGCTAGTGGTTTGGTACCCCATCGACTAGCGGGGGGGCAAAATGAGCAGTTCTTC
TRBV7-2	13	TRBD1	many	TRBJ1-4	CASSLDRGEKLFF	TGTGCCAGCAGCTTAGACAGGGGTGAAAAACTGTTTTTT
TRBV6-5	16	NA	many	TRBJ2-5	CASSSRTGIGSETQYF	TGTGCCAGCAGTTCCCGGACGGGCATCGGCTCGGAGACCCAGTACTTC
TRBV12-3/TRBV12-4	14	NA	few	TRBJ2-1	CASRTSGQYNEQFF	TGTGCCAGCAGGACCTCCGGCCAGTACAATGAGCAGTTCTTC
TRBV27	16	NA	NA	TRBJ2-7	CASSPGTFPAPYEQYF	TGTGCCAGCAGTCCCGGCACTTTCCCCGCTCCCTACGAGCAGTACTTC
TRBV5-1	14	NA	many	TRBJ2-7	CASSLSRTQGEQYF	TGCGCCAGCAGCTTGTCCAGGACCCAGGGCGAGCAGTACTTC